This T cell receptor (beta chain) was captured in a study of regulatory T cells (dated by TCRdb to the late 2010s). Notes on the research overall: The study compared T-cell receptor beta repertoires of sorted regulatory, conventional CD4+ and CD8+ T cells in CD3G-deficient patients with those in healthy controls. Study-wide conclusions, independent of this receptor: Regulatory T-cell repertoire restriction was found to vary between patients and was most prominent in the two patients with the most severe autoimmunity. Regulatory T cells from CD3G-deficient patients had lower Shannon diversity than both autologous conventional CD4+ cells and control regulatory T cells. Regulatory T-cell samples from patients gave roughly tenfold fewer unique productive TRB reads than control samples did. In patients, repertoires had restricted unique TRB V-J pairs and skewed V and J gene usage, with regulatory T cells showing the most marked changes.

This clone was counted once. Its antigen has not been determined. Per-base quality was not reported, and no clone a single base away is much larger than it. Evidence of autoimmunity was present in all CD3G-deficient patients, and the autoimmunity was more severe in two of the patients. At testing, patients were between 2 and 39 years old and showed lower naive and higher memory CD4+ and CD8+ T-cell proportions. CD4+ cells were FACS-sorted into CD25-high CD127-low regulatory T cells and CD25-low CD127-high conventional CD4+ T cells. Six individuals with CD3G deficiency were included in the patient group. Patient samples and clinical data were obtained from an international physician network spanning the United States, Europe and Asia. Peripheral blood mononuclear cells were isolated by Ficoll density separation. Trimming costs V 3 bases and J 6 bases, and their ends lie 11 bases apart. Via the germline V gene, CDR1 is MDHEN and CDR2 SYDVKM. Including the terminal cysteine and phenylalanine, the CDR3 comprises 13 residues. Just the 39-base CDR3 DNA is kept, in frame starting at base 1.

The multiplex PCR used 52 forward TRBV primers and 13 reverse TRBJ primers, with assay-based and computational corrections for amplification bias. Within the immunoSEQ assay, multiplex PCR amplified rearranged TRB loci from genomic DNA. TRB amplicons were sequenced on an Illumina HiSeq platform. The study's processing was this. Custom algorithms error-filtered the raw sequences and aligned the raw sequences to reference gene sequences, after which the immunoSEQ online tools were used for analysis. The frequencies of productive and nonproductive TRB rearrangements were evaluated among unique sequences as well as among total sequences. The likelihood of self-reactivity was estimated by examining two features, hydrophobicity and amino acid composition, of TRB CDR3 positions 6 and 7. Prism software was used to run t tests, Mann-Whitney tests or two-way ANOVA for comparisons between groups. TCRdb took this table from immuneACCESS and kept in-frame rearrangements with V and J called. Such tables lack part of the clones; where checked against another copy, unresolved V genes explain under half of the gap, and the rest is unexplained. The V and J calls and clone size are taken from that table; D and trimming were inferred from the DNA. The sample contains some 1,100 clones, 80% to 90% of them found a single time. The top ten clonotypes cover approximately 6% of the sample.

The material sequenced was CD4+ Tregs sorted from blood. This chain is built from TRBV28 and TRBJ1-1, and TRBD1 may be the D gene, going by 5 matching bases. This sequence was found in a person aged 30 to 40 with CD3G deficiency. CDR3 protein: CASSLHDRPEAFF. Read as DNA, the sequence is TGTGCCAGCAGTTTGCATGACAGACCTGAAGCTTTCTTT.